This TCR beta chain appears in the sequencing data of a study of T cells in Graves' hyperthyroidism and ophthalmopathy. RNA transcripts provided the source from which TCR beta CDR3 regions were amplified. Using the HTBI primer set, a first-round RT-PCR was run on the TCR CDR3. MiXCR, applied by TCRdb to the multiplex PCR reads, yields one record per CDR3 protein. The repertoire holds approximately 330,000 distinct CDR3 sequences, approximately 18% seen once, with approximately 54% in the top ten. Sequenced: blood. The sequence derives from a woman between 45 and 65 years old with Graves' hyperthyroidism.

The CDR3 region is CASSLAFGETEAFF. The DNA of the CDR3 is TGCGCCAGCAGCTTGGCCTTCGGGGAAACTGAAGCTTTCTTT. The chain has TRBV5-1 and TRBJ1-1, with unresolved D. The V gene lost 0 bases and the J gene lost 5 bases, with 11 bases spanning the gap. The CDR3 extends over 14 amino acids. Per the germline V gene, CDR1 is SGHRS and CDR2 is YFSETQ.